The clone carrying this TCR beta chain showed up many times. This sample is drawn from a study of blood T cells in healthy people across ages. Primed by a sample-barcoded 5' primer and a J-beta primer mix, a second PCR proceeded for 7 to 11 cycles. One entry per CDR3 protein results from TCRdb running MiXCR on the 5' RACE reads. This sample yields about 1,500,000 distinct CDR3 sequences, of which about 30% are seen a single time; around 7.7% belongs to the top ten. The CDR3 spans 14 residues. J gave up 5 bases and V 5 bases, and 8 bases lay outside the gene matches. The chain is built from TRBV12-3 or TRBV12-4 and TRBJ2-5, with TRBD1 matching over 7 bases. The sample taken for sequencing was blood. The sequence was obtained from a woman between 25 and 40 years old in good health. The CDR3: CASSPRQGRETQYF. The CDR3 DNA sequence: TGTGCCAGCAGTCCCCGACAGGGACGGGAGACCCAGTACTTC.